This T cell receptor (beta chain) was obtained from a study of OX40 agonist ivuxolimab in advanced cancers. About the research overall: Among those enrolled, mean age was around 60 years (range about 23 to 85) and 75% to 85% were male.

Study-level findings and limits: The study found that CD8+ T cells averaged more expanded clones than CD4+.

Some clones are missing from TCRdb's copy, which holds only in-frame ones; the method was immunoSEQ multiplex PCR. This table holds 75,000 to 100,000 clones, 86% found once. This clone came up once. What it binds is unknown. The receptor was derived from an adult with an advanced solid tumor such as melanoma, head and neck, liver or kidney cancer. The material sequenced was CD4+ or CD8+ T cells sorted from blood, taken in a trial of the OX40 agonist ivuxolimab.

CDR3 nucleotides: TGTGCCAGTAGTATGGGATACGGGAACACTGAAGCTTTCTTT. Its translation: CASSMGYGNTEAFF. The gene calls are TRBV19 and TRBJ1-1; no clear D. Trimming removed 3 bases from V and 1 base from J, with 9 bases in between. This CDR3 contains 14 residues. The germline gives CDR1 LNHDA, CDR2 SQIVND (reference sequence). Full variable domain (remainder filled in from reference TRBV19 and TRBJ1-1): DGGITQSPKYLFRKEGQNVTLSCEQNLNHDAMYWYRQDPGQGLRLIYYSQIVNDFQKGDIAEGYSVSREKKESFPLTVTSAQKNPTAFYLCASSMGYGNTEAFFGQGTRLTVV.